A selection of T cell receptor beta chains follows, all from one sample in a study of Ad26.COV2.S vaccination and SARS-CoV-2 variants. TCRdb keeps only in-frame clones here, not all; method: immunoSEQ multiplex PCR. This sample yields about 330,000 clones, of which roughly 88% are seen a single time; about 5.4% belongs to the top ten. Specimen: peripheral blood, collected in a trial of Ad26.COV2.S vaccine versus placebo. Receptors were obtained from a person aged 18-65 years who received the Ad26.COV2.S COVID-19 vaccine or a placebo. Each CDR3 is given with its conserved first and last residue. A D gene is named only where the DNA matches it firmly. The size field is filled for only some rows; it gives once, few, many or a size class.

TRBV4-3	-	TRBD1	TRBJ2-7	CASSQDAGTGSYEQYF	TGCGCCAGCAGCCAAGATGCCGGGACAGGTTCCTACGAGCAGTACTTC
TRBV6-2/TRBV6-3	-	-	TRBJ2-2	CASSSGLTNTGELFF	TGTGCCAGCAGTTCGGGACTGACGAACACCGGGGAGCTGTTTTTT
TRBV19	-	-	TRBJ1-2	CASNLQGGGDDGYTF	TGTGCCAGTAACCTCCAAGGTGGGGGCGACGATGGCTACACCTTC
TRBV12-5	few	TRBD1	TRBJ1-5	CASGSGQGNQPQHF	TGTGCTAGTGGTTCAGGACAGGGGAACCAGCCCCAGCATTTT
TRBV2	-	-	TRBJ1-1	CASQAGGAGEAFF	TGTGCCAGCCAGGCGGGGGGGGCCGGGGAAGCTTTCTTT
TRBV7-2	many	-	TRBJ1-2	CASSPGTGKANYGYTF	TGTGCCAGCAGCCCCGGGACGGGGAAAGCTAACTATGGCTACACCTTC
TRBV25-1	-	-	TRBJ1-1	CATGTGGGTEAFF	TGTGCCACCGGTACCGGGGGCGGGACTGAAGCTTTCTTT
TRBV5-6	once	-	TRBJ1-5	CASSFLTGNQPQHF	TGTGCCAGCAGCTTTCTTACAGGGAATCAGCCCCAGCATTTT
TRBV18	-	TRBD1	TRBJ1-2	CASSPGQRYYGYTF	TGTGCCAGCTCACCGGGACAGAGATACTATGGCTACACCTTC
TRBV5-5	-	-	TRBJ2-2	CASSLQGFATGELFF	TGTGCCAGCAGCTTGCAGGGGTTCGCCACCGGGGAGCTGTTTTTT
TRBV6-2/TRBV6-3	once	-	TRBJ1-5	CASSYEGFYEDQPQHF	TGTGCCAGCAGTTATGAGGGGTTCTACGAGGATCAGCCCCAGCATTTT
TRBV15	-	-	TRBJ1-1	CATSRDDTLNTEAFF	TGTGCCACCAGCAGGGATGACACATTGAACACTGAAGCTTTCTTT
TRBV29-1	-	-	TRBJ1-1	CSVEGRVQNTEAFF	TGCAGCGTTGAAGGAAGGGTCCAGAACACTGAAGCTTTCTTT
TRBV9	-	-	TRBJ1-3	CASSVAGSGNTIYF	TGTGCCAGCAGCGTAGCAGGGTCTGGAAACACCATATATTTT
TRBV29-1	-	-	TRBJ2-1	CSVANRGDEQFF	TGCAGCGTTGCCAATCGTGGTGATGAGCAGTTCTTC
TRBV7-9	-	TRBD1	TRBJ1-2	CASSSSTGRHGYTF	TGTGCCAGCAGCTCCTCGACAGGGAGGCATGGCTACACCTTC